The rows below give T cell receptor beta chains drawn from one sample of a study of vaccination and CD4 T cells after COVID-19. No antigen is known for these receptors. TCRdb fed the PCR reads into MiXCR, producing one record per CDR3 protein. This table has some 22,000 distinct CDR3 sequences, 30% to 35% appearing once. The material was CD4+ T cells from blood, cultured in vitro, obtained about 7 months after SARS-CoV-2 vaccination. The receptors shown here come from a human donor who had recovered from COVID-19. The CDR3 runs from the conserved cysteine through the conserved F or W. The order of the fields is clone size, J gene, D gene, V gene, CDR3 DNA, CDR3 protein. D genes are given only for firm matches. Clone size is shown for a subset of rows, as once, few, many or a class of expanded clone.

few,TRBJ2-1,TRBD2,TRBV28,TGTGCCAGCAGCCCTCCCCCACTAGCGGGAGGGGATGAGCAGTTCTTC,CASSPPPLAGGDEQFF
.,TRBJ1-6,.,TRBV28,TGTGCCTCCCCTAGGGAGGTCGACAATTCACCCCTCCACTTT,CASPREVDNSPLHF
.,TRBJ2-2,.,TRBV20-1,TGCAGTGCTAGAGATTCAGGTTTCCAGGGTCCCGGGGAGCTGTTTTTT,CSARDSGFQGPGELFF
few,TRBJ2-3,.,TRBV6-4,TGTGCCAGCAGTGACGGCGGCAGCACAGATACGCAGTATTTT,CASSDGGSTDTQYF
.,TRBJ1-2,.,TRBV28,TGTGCCAGCAGTTACCAGGGGTACGGCTACACCTTC,CASSYQGYGYTF
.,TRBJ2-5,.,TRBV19,TGTGCCAGCAGTGGAGGGAAAGAGACCCAGTACTTC,CASSGGKETQYF
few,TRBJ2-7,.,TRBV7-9,TGTGCCAGCAGCCCCCCCGGCGTGAGGCAGTACTTC,CASSPPGVRQYF
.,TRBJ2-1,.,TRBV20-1,TGCAGTGCTAGAGACGGACCCAGAAATGAGCAGTTCTTC,CSARDGPRNEQFF
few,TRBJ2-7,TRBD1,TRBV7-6,TGTGCCAGCAGTCATGGCCCCCGGGACAGGGGTCGACTTAGCTCCTACGAGCAGTACTTC,CASSHGPRDRGRLSSYEQYF
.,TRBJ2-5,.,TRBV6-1,TGTGCCAGCAGTGAAGTAACACACCCTGCACTACAAGAGACCCAGTACTTC,CASSEVTHPALQETQYF
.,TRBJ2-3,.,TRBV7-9,TGTGCCAGCAGCATAGCAGAATACACAGATACGCAGTATTTT,CASSIAEYTDTQYF
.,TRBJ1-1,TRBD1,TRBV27,TGTGCCAGCAGTTCGCAGGGGGGTGGGACTGAAGCTTTCTTT,CASSSQGGGTEAFF
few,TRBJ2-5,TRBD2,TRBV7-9,TGTGCCAGCAGCCAGGGACTAGCGGAACAAGAGACCCAGTACTTC,CASSQGLAEQETQYF
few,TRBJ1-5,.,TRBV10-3,TGTGCCATCAGTGAGTTCCTGGGGGCGGCTAATCAGCCCCAGCATTTT,CAISEFLGAANQPQHF
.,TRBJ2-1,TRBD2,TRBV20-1,TGCAGTGCTAGTGGTCAGCTAGCGGGAGCGGTTGAGCAGTTCTTC,CSASGQLAGAVEQFF
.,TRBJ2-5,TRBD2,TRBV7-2,TGTGCCAGCAGCCCCTTTGGGGGAGGGAAAGAGACCCAGTACTTC,CASSPFGGGKETQYF
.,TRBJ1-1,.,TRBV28,TGTGCCAGCAGCCTTGGGGGGGTTGGTGCTGAAGCTTTCTTT,CASSLGGVGAEAFF
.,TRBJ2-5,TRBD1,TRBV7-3,TGTGCCAGCAGCTTAGGCGACAGGGACGCGCGCGAGACCCAGTACTTC,CASSLGDRDARETQYF
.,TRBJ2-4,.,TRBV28,TGTGCCAGCAGTTTGGGGGCTCTAGGCAAAAACATTCAGTACTTC,CASSLGALGKNIQYF
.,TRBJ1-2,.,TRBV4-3,TGCGCCAGCAGCCCGAAAGATTATTCGGTCATGGGGGAGTATGGCTACACCTTC,CASSPKDYSVMGEYGYTF
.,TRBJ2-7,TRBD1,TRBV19,TGTGCCAGTAGTACTCGACAGGGGAGCTACGAGCAGTACTTC,CASSTRQGSYEQYF
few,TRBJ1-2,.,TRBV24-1,TGTGCCACCAGTGATTTGGGGGCAGGCGGGGGCTACACCTTC,CATSDLGAGGGYTF
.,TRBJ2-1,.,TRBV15,TGTGCCACCAGCCGGAAGACGGGTTGGAATGAGCAGTTCTTC,CATSRKTGWNEQFF
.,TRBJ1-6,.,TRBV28,TGTGCCAGCAGTTTATTGGGGGCCCCCAGAACTTATAATTCACCCCTCCACTTT,CASSLLGAPRTYNSPLHF
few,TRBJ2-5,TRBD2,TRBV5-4,TGTGCCAGCAGCTTGGTTGGGGGACTAGTGGAGACCCAGTACTTC,CASSLVGGLVETQYF
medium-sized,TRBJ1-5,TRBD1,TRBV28,TGTGCCAGCAGCCCCACCGGGACAGGGTATAGCAATCAGCCCCAGCATTTT,CASSPTGTGYSNQPQHF
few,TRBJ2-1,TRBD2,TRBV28,TGTGCCAGCAACCGACTAGCGGGAGTGGGGAGTGAGCAGTTCTTC,CASNRLAGVGSEQFF
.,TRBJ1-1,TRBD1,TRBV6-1,TGTGCCAGCAGGAGGACAGGGAGGGACACTGAAGCTTTCTTT,CASRRTGRDTEAFF
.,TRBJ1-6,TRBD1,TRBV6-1,TGTGCCACCCATAGGGGACAGTCCTGGGGTTCACCCCTCCACTTT,CATHRGQSWGSPLHF
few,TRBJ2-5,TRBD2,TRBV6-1,TGTGCCAGCAGCCTCACTAGCGGGCCTAGATCTGGGCGGGAGACCCAGTACTTC,CASSLTSGPRSGRETQYF
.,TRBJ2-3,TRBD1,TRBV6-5,TGTGCCAGCAGTTCACGGACAGGGAGAGATACGCAGTATTTT,CASSSRTGRDTQYF
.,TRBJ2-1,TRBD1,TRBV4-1,TGCGCCAGCAGCCAAGACGCCTCAGGGGGCCTGGGATACAATGAGCAGTTCTTC,CASSQDASGGLGYNEQFF
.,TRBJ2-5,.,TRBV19,TGTGCCAGTAGTATACGGCCCCTCACGAGCCGGGATTTAGAGACCCAGTACTTC,CASSIRPLTSRDLETQYF
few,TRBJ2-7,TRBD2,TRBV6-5,TGTGCCAGCAGTTCAGGCGGGAGTTTTTACGAGCAGTACTTC,CASSSGGSFYEQYF
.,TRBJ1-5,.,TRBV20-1,TGCAGTGCTAGAGACTACAAACAAGTCAATCAGCCCCAGCATTTT,CSARDYKQVNQPQHF
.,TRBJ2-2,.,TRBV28,TGTGCCAGCAGTTTAGTAAACACCGGGGAGCTGTTTTTT,CASSLVNTGELFF
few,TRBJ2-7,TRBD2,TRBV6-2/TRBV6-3,TGTGCCAGCAGTTACAGCGGGAGGGCCTACGAGCAGTACTTC,CASSYSGRAYEQYF
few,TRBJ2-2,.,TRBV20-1,TGCAGTGTTAGGGAGACCGGGGAGCTGTTTTTT,CSVRETGELFF
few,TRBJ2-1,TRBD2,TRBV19,TGTGCCAGTAGTAGTACGGGACTAGGGTCGGGCAATGAGCAGTTCTTC,CASSSTGLGSGNEQFF
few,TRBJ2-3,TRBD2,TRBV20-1,TGCAGTGCTATGCTAGCGGAGCGACCAAATACGCAGTATTTT,CSAMLAERPNTQYF
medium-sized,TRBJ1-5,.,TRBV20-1,TGCAGTGCTAGGGTCGGGGCCTCGGATCAGCCCCAGCATTTT,CSARVGASDQPQHF
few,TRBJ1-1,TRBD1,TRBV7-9,TGTGCCAGCAGCCCTCGGACAGGGGACACTGAAGCTTTCTTT,CASSPRTGDTEAFF
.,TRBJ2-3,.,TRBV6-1,TGTGCCAGCAGTGAAGACCCCCGCACAGATACGCAGTATTTT,CASSEDPRTDTQYF
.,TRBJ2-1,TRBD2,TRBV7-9,TGTGCCAGCAGCTTATGGGGCGGGAGGGTTAATGAGCAGTTCTTC,CASSLWGGRVNEQFF
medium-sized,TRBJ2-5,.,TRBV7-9,TGTGCCAGCAGCTTATCCTGGACAAAGAGCCAGTACTTC,CASSLSWTKSQYF
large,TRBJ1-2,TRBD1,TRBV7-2,TGTGCCAGCAGCTTACACAGGGGGCAAAATGGCTACACCTTC,CASSLHRGQNGYTF
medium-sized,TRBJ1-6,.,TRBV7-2,TGTGCCAGCAGCTTGGGGCAGGGAAGTTCACCCCTCCACTTT,CASSLGQGSSPLHF
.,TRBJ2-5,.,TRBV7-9,TGTGCCAGCAGCTCGGCCGGGGGCCGTTTGGAGACCCAGTACTTC,CASSSAGGRLETQYF
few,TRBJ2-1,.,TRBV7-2,TGTGCCAGCAGCTTAAAGGGGGGATTGTACAATGAGCAGTTCTTC,CASSLKGGLYNEQFF
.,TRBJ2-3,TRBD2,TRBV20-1,TGCAGTGCTAGATTAGCGGGAGTAACAGATACGCAGTATTTT,CSARLAGVTDTQYF
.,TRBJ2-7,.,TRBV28,TGTGCCAGCAGTTTAACGGGGTCTAGGTACGAGCAGTACTTC,CASSLTGSRYEQYF
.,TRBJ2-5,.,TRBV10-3,TGTGCCATCAGTCGGCCAGCCGGGGCCCAGTACTTC,CAISRPAGAQYF
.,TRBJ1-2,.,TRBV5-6,TGTGCCAGCAGCTGGGGGACGCATGGCTACACCTTC,CASSWGTHGYTF
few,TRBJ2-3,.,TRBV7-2,TGTGCCAGCAGCCCAACTTCTGGACCCCCAGATACGCAGTATTTT,CASSPTSGPPDTQYF
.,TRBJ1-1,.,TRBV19,TGTGCCAGTAGTACATCCCGACTGAACACTGAAGCTTTCTTT,CASSTSRLNTEAFF
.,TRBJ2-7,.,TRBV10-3,TGTGCCATCAGGACAGCGGGCTACGAGCAGTACTTC,CAIRTAGYEQYF
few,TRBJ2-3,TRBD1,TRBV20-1,TGCAGTGCTAGAGGAAGTGGACAGGGCTTTAGCACAGATACGCAGTATTTT,CSARGSGQGFSTDTQYF
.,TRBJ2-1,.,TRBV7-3,TGTGCCAGCAGCCCCCCTAGCGATTGGACGTTCTTC,CASSPPSDWTFF
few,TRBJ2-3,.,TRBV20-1,TGCAGTGCTAGAGTGGGTATAGGGGGGGCCACAGATACGCAGTATTTT,CSARVGIGGATDTQYF